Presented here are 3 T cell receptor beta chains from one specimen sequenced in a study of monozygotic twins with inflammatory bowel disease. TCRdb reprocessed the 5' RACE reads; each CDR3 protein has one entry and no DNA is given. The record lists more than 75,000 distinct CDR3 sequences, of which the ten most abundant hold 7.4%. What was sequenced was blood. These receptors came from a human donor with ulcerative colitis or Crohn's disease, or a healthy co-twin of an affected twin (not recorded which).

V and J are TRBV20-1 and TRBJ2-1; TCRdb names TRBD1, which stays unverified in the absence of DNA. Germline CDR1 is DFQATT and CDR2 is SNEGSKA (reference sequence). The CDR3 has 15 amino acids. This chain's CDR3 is CSARRLRVAEDEQFF.

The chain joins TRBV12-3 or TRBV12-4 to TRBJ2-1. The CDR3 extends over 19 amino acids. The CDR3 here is CASSLASLSQGGPYNEQFF.

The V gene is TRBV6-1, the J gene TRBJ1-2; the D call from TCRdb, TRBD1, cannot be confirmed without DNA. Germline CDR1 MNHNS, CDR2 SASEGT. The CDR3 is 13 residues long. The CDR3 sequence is CASSEAGGYGYTF.